What follows are 27 T cell receptor beta chains derived from one specimen sequenced in a study of control samples from healthy donors and cancer patients. The table came from immunoSEQ multiplex PCR; TCRdb's copy has only in-frame clones and leaves some out. This table has around 13,000 clones, around 94% appearing once. The source material was PBMCs. Receptors were obtained from a man older than 75 with lung cancer.

The chain joins TRBV19 to TRBJ1-5; D ambiguous. This CDR3 contains 15 residues. The germline V gene encodes CDR1 LNHDA and CDR2 SQIVND (reference sequence). Deletions cut 2 bases from V and 6 bases from J, with 14 bases between. Here the CDR3 DNA reads TGTGCCAGTAGTATACAGTACGGCGCGGGTCAGCCCCAGCATTTT. As protein: CASSIQYGAGQPQHF. Supplemented by reference TRBV19 and TRBJ1-5, the full variable domain reads DGGITQSPKYLFRKEGQNVTLSCEQNLNHDAMYWYRQDPGQGLRLIYYSQIVNDFQKGDIAEGYSVSREKKESFPLTVTSAQKNPTAFYLCASSIQYGAGQPQHFGDGTRLSIL.

The chain carries TRBV7-6 and TRBJ2-3, with 8 bases that match TRBD2. The length of the CDR3 is 15 residues. Germline values: CDR1 SGHVS, CDR2 FNYEAQ. Unmatched junction bases numbered 3, after V lost 1 base and J lost 3 bases. Here the CDR3 reads CASSLVGGGTDTQYF. Here the CDR3 DNA reads TGTGCCAGCAGCTTAGTCGGGGGGGGGACAGATACGCAGTATTTT. Filled out from reference TRBV7-6 and TRBJ2-3, the complete variable domain reads GAGVSQSPRYKVTKRGQDVALRCDPISGHVSLYWYRQALGQGPEFLTYFNYEAQQDKSGLPNDRFSAERPEGSISTLTIQRTEQRDSAMYRCASSLVGGGTDTQYFGPGTRLTVL.

This chain uses TRBV5-6 with TRBJ1-5; 7 bases are shared with TRBD1. The CDR3 runs to 15 residues. V shed 6 bases and J 7 bases; nucleotides not matched to a gene: 13. Germline CDR1 and CDR2: SGHDT and YYEEEE. The CDR3 coding sequence is TGTGCCAGCAACCAGACCGACAGGGCTAAACAGCCCCAGCATTTT. The encoded protein is CASNQTDRAKQPQHF.

The chain combines TRBV5-5 with TRBJ1-1; perhaps TRBD1 as D (6 bases). Deletions cut 4 bases from V and 4 bases from J, with 17 bases between. Germline-derived CDR1 and CDR2 are SGHKS and YYEKEE (reference sequence). The CDR3 is 15 amino acids. CDR3 coding DNA: TGTGCCAGCAGCCCATACGGGGGGGGCGGCACTGAAGCTTTCTTT. Protein: CASSPYGGGGTEAFF.

V gene TRBV19 combines with J gene TRBJ1-5; D call uncertain. Germline loops: CDR1 LNHDA, CDR2 SQIVND (reference sequence). The length of the CDR3 is 15 residues. V gave up 3 bases and J gave up 2 bases, with 11 bases separating them. For the CDR3, the DNA is TGTGCCAGTAGTATGTTGGGCGAGGGCAATCAGCCCCAGCATTTT. As protein: CASSMLGEGNQPQHF.

The chain combines TRBV27 with TRBJ1-5, with D tentatively TRBD1 (6 bases). The CDR3 runs 13 residues. V was pared by 3 bases and J by 4 bases, with 7 bases between. CDR1 and CDR2 from the germline V gene are MNHEY and SMNVEV (reference sequence). The DNA of the CDR3 is TGTGCCAGCAGTTTCACAGGGAATCAGCCCCAGCATTTT. Translation: CASSFTGNQPQHF.

The rearrangement uses TRBV4-1 and TRBJ2-2; 14 nucleotides line up with TRBD2. From germline, CDR1 is MGHRA and CDR2 YSYEKL. The CDR3 runs to 17 residues. The V segment lost 4 bases and the J segment 6 bases; nucleotides outside the gene matches: 7. The CDR3 sequence is CASSPRLAGGSPGELFF. DNA of the CDR3: TGCGCCAGCAGCCCCCGACTAGCGGGGGGGAGCCCCGGGGAGCTGTTTTTT.

In its sample, this clone was seen a few times. The J gene is TRBJ1-6, the V gene TRBV29-1; D is undetermined. The length of the CDR3 is 14 residues. V lost 5 bases, J lost 14 bases, and 22 bases lay in between. Germline CDR1 is SQVTM and CDR2 is ANQGSEA. The CDR3 loop is CSVRLSGERWALHF. DNA of the CDR3: TGCAGCGTTCGGCTTTCTGGGGAACGATGGGCCCTCCACTTT.

The rearrangement joins TRBV5-1 to TRBJ1-1; D call uncertain. CDR1 and CDR2 from the germline V gene are SGHRS and YFSETQ. The CDR3 is made up of 14 amino acids. V lost 0 bases to trimming and J lost 3 bases, with 9 bases between them. The CDR3 nucleotides read TGCGCCAGCAGCTTGGGGTTAGACTACACTGAAGCTTTCTTT. Translation gives CASSLGLDYTEAFF.

The V gene is TRBV11-2, the J gene TRBJ1-5, with D unclear. Per the germline V gene, CDR1 is SGHAT and CDR2 is FQNNGV. V was clipped by 1 base and J by 4 bases, with 8 bases between them. This CDR3 spans 14 amino acids. CDR3 amino acids: CASSLGGNNQPQHF. Here the CDR3 DNA reads TGTGCCAGCAGCTTAGGTGGGAATAATCAGCCCCAGCATTTT.

The gene calls are TRBV29-1 and TRBJ2-3; 9 nucleotides align to TRBD2. The CDR3 extends over 15 amino acids. CDR1 and CDR2 from the germline V gene are SQVTM and ANQGSEA. Trimming removed 7 bases from V and 0 bases from J; junction bases left unmatched: 8. DNA of the CDR3: TGCAGCGGGGGGGCTAGCGGGGACAGCACAGATACGCAGTATTTT. Translating gives CSGGASGDSTDTQYF.

The chain has TRBV27 and TRBJ2-7; 9 nucleotides match TRBD1. V trimming: 5 bases; J trimming: 3 bases; junction bases outside the gene matches: 23. Germline values: CDR1 MNHEY, CDR2 SMNVEV (reference sequence). CDR3 length: 20 residues. The CDR3 sequence is CASSPHRPGQGRRKVYEQYV. CDR3 DNA sequence: TGTGCCAGCAGTCCCCACCGGCCGGGACAGGGCCGGCGAAAGGTCTACGAGCAGTACGTC.

This rearrangement joins TRBV3-1 (or the pseudogene TRBV3-2) to TRBJ2-5; D remains unclear. The length of the CDR3 is 14 residues. Germline CDR1 is LGHDT and CDR2 is YNNKEL (reference sequence). Trimming stripped 0 bases from V and 7 bases from J, with 12 bases between. CDR3 sequence: CASSQDGLVGTQYF. The CDR3 bases are TGTGCCAGCAGCCAAGATGGGCTAGTGGGGACCCAGTACTTC.

The rearrangement links TRBV4-1 to TRBJ1-4; TRBD1 matches 7 bases. CDR1 MGHRA and CDR2 YSYEKL come from the germline V gene. V trimming: 3 bases; J trimming: 2 bases; junction bases outside the gene matches: 9. This CDR3 region has 17 residues. The CDR3 spells CASSQGRGLGTNEKLFF. The CDR3 DNA reads TGCGCCAGCAGCCAGGGAAGGGGGCTAGGGACTAATGAAAAACTGTTTTTT.

The chain has TRBV5-6 and TRBJ1-3; tentatively, D is TRBD1 (6 bases). The CDR3 runs to 14 residues. Trimming removed 4 bases at V and 3 bases at J, with 11 bases between. Germline-derived CDR1 and CDR2 are SGHDT and YYEEEE. The CDR3 DNA follows: TGTGCCAGCAGCCCTACAGGGAATGGAAACACCATATATTTT. It yields the protein CASSPTGNGNTIYF.

The count of this clone is one. V usage is TRBV6-2 or TRBV6-3 and J usage is TRBJ2-1, with 9 bases matching TRBD1. The CDR3 totals 15 residues. The junction had 13 bases not matched to a gene; V was cut back by 6 bases and J by 10 bases. Germline CDR1 MNHEY, CDR2 SVGEGT. The CDR3 loop reads CASSEPMGQGREQFF. DNA for the CDR3: TGTGCCAGCAGCGAACCTATGGGACAGGGTCGGGAGCAGTTCTTC.

This clone was detected once. The chain carries TRBV5-5 and TRBJ1-2; 8 bases are a match to TRBD1. The V gene's germline CDR1 is SGHKS and CDR2 YYEKEE (reference sequence). V dropped 0 bases and J dropped 2; count of bases not matched to a gene: 3. The CDR3 extends over 15 amino acids. CDR3 region: CASSLGGQANYGYTF. CDR3 nucleotide sequence: TGTGCCAGCAGCTTGGGGGGACAGGCCAACTATGGCTACACCTTC.

The chain couples TRBV11-3 to TRBJ2-3; D may be TRBD1 (6 bases). The CDR3 is made up of 12 amino acids. The V and J ends lost 4 bases and 10 bases respectively, with 12 bases between them. The germline gives CDR1 SGHNT, CDR2 YENEEA. The CDR3 coding sequence is TGTGCCAGCAGCTCTGGGGGCCCCGCGCAGTATTTT. It translates to CASSSGGPAQYF.

This chain links TRBV18 with TRBJ2-5; 10 bases are shared with TRBD1. V was pared by 3 bases and J by 5 bases, with 6 bases of the junction left unmatched. CDR1 is KGHSH, CDR2 LQKENI, per germline. This CDR3 region has 15 residues. Here the CDR3 reads CASSPRTGGMETQYF. The CDR3 DNA sequence: TGTGCCAGCTCACCTCGGACAGGGGGGATGGAGACCCAGTACTTC.

The J gene is TRBJ1-4, the V gene TRBV4-3, with 7 bases lining up with TRBD1. Germline trimming cut 0 bases from V and 5 bases from J; bases unmatched to any gene: 9. CDR3 length: 17 amino acids. From germline, CDR1 is LGHNA and CDR2 YSLEER. In nucleotides, the CDR3 is TGCGCCAGCAGCCAAGAGGGGACAGCGCGGAGGAATGAAAAACTGTTTTTT. It yields the protein CASSQEGTARRNEKLFF.

The V call is TRBV19, the J call TRBJ1-5; D uncertain. Trimming removed 0 bases at V and 4 bases at J, with 7 bases between. The germline gives CDR1 LNHDA, CDR2 SQIVND (reference sequence). The CDR3 loop spans 14 amino acids. The CDR3 here is CASSIEWQNQPQHF. The CDR3 DNA sequence: TGTGCCAGTAGTATAGAATGGCAAAATCAGCCCCAGCATTTT.

The V and J genes are TRBV5-4 and TRBJ1-1; D is perhaps TRBD1 (6 bases). The CDR3 spans 14 residues. Trimming cost V 2 bases and J 1 base, with 9 bases left between them. Germline CDR1 SGHNT, CDR2 YYREEE (reference sequence). CDR3 amino acids: CASSLSDRNTEAFF. CDR3 coding DNA: TGTGCCAGCAGCTTATCGGACAGGAACACTGAAGCTTTCTTT.

The CDR3 spells CASSFGGAATDTQYF. Here the CDR3 DNA reads TGTGCCAGCAGCTTCGGCGGAGCAGCCACAGATACGCAGTATTTT. This sequence joins TRBV7-2 and TRBJ2-3, with D hard to call. Germline values: CDR1 SGHTA, CDR2 FQGNSA. Deletions cut 3 bases from V and 2 bases from J, with 12 bases between. This CDR3 has 15 residues.

This chain connects TRBV7-9 to TRBJ1-6; a weak D match, TRBD1 (5 bases). Germline V lookup: CDR1 SEHNR, CDR2 FQNEAQ (reference sequence). V was clipped by 5 bases and J by 7 bases, with 15 bases between them. The CDR3 runs 15 residues. The DNA of the CDR3 is TGTGCCAGCAGCATTAACCGACAGACCAATTCACCCCTCCACTTT. Amino acid sequence: CASSINRQTNSPLHF.

The chain employs TRBV2 and TRBJ1-3; D is unclear. Germline V CDR1 and CDR2: SNHLY, FYNNEI. The CDR3 is 14 residues long. Trimming stripped 5 bases from V and 0 bases from J, with 8 bases between. Written as DNA, the CDR3 is TGTGCCAGCAGTTACACCGACTCTGGAAACACCATATATTTT. This sequence encodes CASSYTDSGNTIYF.

The chain uses TRBV7-9 and TRBJ2-1; TRBD2 might be the D (5 bases). The CDR3 totals 15 residues. Trimming left V 5 bases short and J 7 bases short, with 18 bases between. Looked up from germline, CDR1 is SEHNR and CDR2 is FQNEAQ (reference sequence). The CDR3 here is CASSNPPSGMNEQFF. In nucleotides, the CDR3 is TGTGCCAGCAGCAACCCCCCCAGCGGAATGAATGAGCAGTTCTTC. Together with reference TRBV7-9 and TRBJ2-1, the CDR3 gives the full variable domain: DTGVSQNPRHKITKRGQNVTFRCDPISEHNRLYWYRQTLGQGPEFLTYFQNEAQLEKSRLLSDRFSAERPKGSFSTLEIQRTEQGDSAMYLCASSNPPSGMNEQFFGPGTRLTVL.

V usage is TRBV6-6 and J usage is TRBJ1-2; unclear D gene. The CDR3 has 15 residues. The V and J ends lost 3 bases and 3 bases respectively, with 14 bases between them. Germline V gives CDR1 MNHNY, CDR2 SVGAGI (reference sequence). The CDR3 coding sequence is TGTGCCAGCAGTTATGATTTTCCTGAGGACTATGGCTACACCTTC. This codes for CASSYDFPEDYGYTF.